A selection of T cell receptor beta chains follows, all from one sample in a study of early T cells in non-severe SARS-CoV-2 infection. MiXCR, applied by TCRdb to the 5' RACE reads, yields one record per CDR3 protein. The sample consists of more than 85,000 distinct CDR3 sequences, roughly 15% of them appearing once. The specimen was whole blood, collected at baseline. The origin of the receptors is an adult who was a healthcare worker with PCR-confirmed SARS-CoV-2 infection or an uninfected control (not recorded which). Both conserved end residues are trimmed from each CDR3. The D gene is left open where the match is weak. A clone size is listed for some rows: how often the clone was seen (once, few, many), or a class if it is expanded.

TRBJ1-1 TRBV28 many . ASSLGGDWTEAF
TRBJ2-2 TRBV11-2 . . ASSLGFVTGELF
TRBJ2-1 TRBV30 medium-sized . AWSIQLNNEQF
TRBJ2-1 TRBV5-1 . . ASSRNSYNEQF
TRBJ1-1 TRBV3-1 few . ASSHRTEAF
TRBJ2-1 TRBV12-3/TRBV12-4 . TRBD2 ASSPRLAGGHNEQF
TRBJ1-5 TRBV6-6 . . ASSYSNRLNNQPQH
TRBJ2-1 TRBV4-1 few TRBD2 ASSQRTSGPYNEQF
TRBJ2-5 TRBV9 many . ASSVGVGTETQY
TRBJ2-4 TRBV10-2 few TRBD2 ASSRGGLAVRKNIQY
TRBJ1-4 TRBV7-2 . . ASSSSGEKLF
TRBJ1-1 TRBV6-6 . . ASSGWSLEAF
TRBJ2-7 TRBV20-1 . . SATIQGPAYEQY
TRBJ1-6 TRBV28 . . ASSLVGAFNSPLH
TRBJ1-1 TRBV10-3 . . AIAGTNVNTEAF
TRBJ1-1 TRBV19 many . ASSMEWGTEAF